A selection of T cell receptor beta chains follows, all from one sample in a study of blood T cell repertoires in COVID-19. Profiled with immunoSEQ multiplex PCR; TCRdb holds only in-frame clones, not every one. The table lists about 67,000 clones, 85% to 90% of them singletons. Input material: peripheral blood. These receptor sequences come from a man aged 50-59 years with active COVID-19. Both conserved end residues are part of each CDR3. Fields, in order: V gene, clone size, J gene, D gene, CDR3 DNA, CDR3 protein. The D gene is left open where the match is weak. Some rows mark clone size as missing; the rest say once, few, many or name a class of expanded clone.

TRBV9	once	TRBJ2-2	TRBD2	TGTGCCAGCAGCTCCGGGGGGGCGAACACCGGGGAGCTGTTTTTT	CASSSGGANTGELFF
TRBV5-1	.	TRBJ2-7	.	TGCGCCAGCAGCTTGGGAGGATCGGCCCACGAGCAGTACTTC	CASSLGGSAHEQYF
TRBV6-2/TRBV6-3	.	TRBJ1-2	TRBD1	TGTGCCAGCAGTTTCCTGTGGACAGGGGAAGGCTACACCTTC	CASSFLWTGEGYTF
TRBV28	once	TRBJ2-1	TRBD2	TGTGCCAGCAGTTTTAGGACTAGCGGGAGTCCCTACAATGAGCAGTTCTTC	CASSFRTSGSPYNEQFF
TRBV7-9	once	TRBJ2-1	.	TGTGCCAGCAGCTTACAGGTTTACAATGAGCAGTTCTTC	CASSLQVYNEQFF
TRBV5-8	.	TRBJ2-1	TRBD2	TGTGCCAGCAGCCACCCGGGACTACTTTGGTTCTTC	CASSHPGLLWFF
TRBV4-2	.	TRBJ2-1	.	TGTGCCAGCAGCCAAGAAGGGGGATCAAGACAGCAGTTCTTC	CASSQEGGSRQQFF
TRBV9	.	TRBJ1-1	TRBD1	TGTGCCAGCAGCCTACGGGGACAGCCAAACACTGAAGCTTTCTTT	CASSLRGQPNTEAFF
TRBV7-9	.	TRBJ2-1	.	TGTGCCAGCAGTCCGCAGGGTCTTCGTTCCTACAATGAGCAGTTCTTC	CASSPQGLRSYNEQFF
TRBV30	.	TRBJ1-2	TRBD1	TGTGCCTCCATCCAGGGGGGCTATGGCTACACCTTC	CASIQGGYGYTF
TRBV7-2	.	TRBJ1-1	.	TGTGCCAGCAGCTCCGGTATCGGGAAGGAGGGCACTGAAGCTTTCTTT	CASSSGIGKEGTEAFF
TRBV5-1	.	TRBJ2-7	TRBD1	TGCGCCAGCAGCCACACGAGGGACAGGTACGAGCAGTACTTC	CASSHTRDRYEQYF
TRBV28	.	TRBJ1-1	.	TGTGCCAGCAGTTTCGGGTCAAGGGAAGCTTTCTTT	CASSFGSREAFF
TRBV6-5	.	TRBJ1-2	.	TGTGCCAGCAGTTATCAACAGGGAAGTCCCACCCGCTACACCTTC	CASSYQQGSPTRYTF
TRBV28	.	TRBJ1-2	.	TGTGCCAGCAGTCCCCATAGTACAGGGAAAATGGATGACTACACCTTC	CASSPHSTGKMDDYTF
TRBV6-4	once	TRBJ2-4	TRBD2	TGTGCCAGCAGTGACTCGAGTGGACTAGCCGCTAGACCCCTAGCCAAAAACATTCAGTACTTC	CASSDSSGLAARPLAKNIQYF
TRBV6-5	.	TRBJ2-7	.	TGTGCCAGCAGTTACTCGGGACTTCCCTCCTACGAGCAGTACTTC	CASSYSGLPSYEQYF
TRBV3-1/TRBV3-2	.	TRBJ1-1	.	TGTGCCAGCAGCCAAGATCAGGGATGGAAGGCTTTCTTT	CASSQDQGWKAFF
TRBV24-1	.	TRBJ2-5	.	TGTGCCACCAGTGATTTGCTGGAGGGGGGGTTCCTCCAAGAGACCCAGTACTTC	CATSDLLEGGFLQETQYF
TRBV11-3	.	TRBJ2-2	.	TGTGCCAGCAGCTTAGCAGCGGCGAACACCGGGGAGCTGTTTTTT	CASSLAAANTGELFF
TRBV5-1	.	TRBJ2-2	.	TGCGCCAGCAGCTTGGCCACGGGGGTTCGAGCCGGGGAGCTGTTTTTT	CASSLATGVRAGELFF
TRBV5-4	once	TRBJ1-4	.	TGTGCCAGCAGCTCTTATGCAACTAATGAAAAACTGTTTTTT	CASSSYATNEKLFF
TRBV28	once	TRBJ1-1	.	TGTGCCAGCAGTTTCTGGAGCACTGAAGCTTTCTTT	CASSFWSTEAFF
TRBV11-3	.	TRBJ1-3	.	TGTGCCAGCAGCTTCGGGGGCTCTGGAAACACCATATATTTT	CASSFGGSGNTIYF
TRBV24-1	.	TRBJ2-1	.	TGTGCCACCAGTGATCCGGGACGGGGAGGTGAGCAGTTCTTC	CATSDPGRGGEQFF
TRBV10-3	.	TRBJ1-1	.	TGTGCCTCGGGGGGTCGGGATTACAACACTGAAGCTTTCTTT	CASGGRDYNTEAFF
TRBV30	.	TRBJ2-1	TRBD2	TGTGCCTGGACTAGCGGGCTGAATGAGCAGTTCTTC	CAWTSGLNEQFF
TRBV19	.	TRBJ2-7	TRBD1	TGTGCCAGTAGTAACTATACCGGGACAGGGAGGGAGCAGTACTTC	CASSNYTGTGREQYF
TRBV12-3/TRBV12-4	.	TRBJ2-5	.	TGTGCCAGCAGTTTCGACGTCCCGGGGACCCAGTACTTC	CASSFDVPGTQYF
TRBV24-1	.	TRBJ2-5	.	TGTGCCACGGGACTGTCCCAAGAGACCCAGTACTTC	CATGLSQETQYF
TRBV19	.	TRBJ2-5	TRBD1	TGTGCCAGTAGTTATCAGACAGGGCGCGAGACCCAGTACTTC	CASSYQTGRETQYF
TRBV4-3	.	TRBJ2-5	TRBD1	TGCGCCAGCAGCCGAGAGGGGGCAGGGGAGACCCAGTACTTC	CASSREGAGETQYF
TRBV24-1	.	TRBJ2-5	TRBD1	TGTGCCACCAGCGCCCCCGGCCAGGGGGATCAAGAGACCCAGTACTTC	CATSAPGQGDQETQYF
TRBV27	.	TRBJ1-5	.	TGTGCCAGCAGTTTGGATCAGGGCAATCAGCCCCAGCATTTT	CASSLDQGNQPQHF
TRBV7-9	.	TRBJ2-1	.	TGTGCCAGCAGCTCCCAGTGGGCATTCTCAACCCAGTTCTTC	CASSSQWAFSTQFF
TRBV28	.	TRBJ2-7	.	TGTGCCAGCAGTTTAGTACAGCTACCCTACGAGCAGTACTTC	CASSLVQLPYEQYF
TRBV6-5	.	TRBJ2-1	.	TGTGCCAGCAGTTACGGGAGGTACAATGAGCAGTTCTTC	CASSYGRYNEQFF
TRBV7-9	.	TRBJ2-3	.	TGTGCCAGCAGCCTTGCCGTCGGGTCGACCGCCGATACGCAGTATTTT	CASSLAVGSTADTQYF
TRBV29-1	.	TRBJ1-1	TRBD1	TGCAGCGGGGGGGACAGGGCCACTGAAGCTTTCTTT	CSGGDRATEAFF
TRBV25-1	.	TRBJ2-5	TRBD2	TGTGCCAGCAGTGTTTGGCGGGGGGGCCAAGAGACCCAGTACTTC	CASSVWRGGQETQYF
TRBV27	.	TRBJ2-7	.	TGTGCCAGCACTTCGTCCGGGACACCCACTTACGAGCAGTACTTC	CASTSSGTPTYEQYF
TRBV5-1	.	TRBJ2-2	TRBD2	TGCGCCAGCAGCTCCATAGCGGGATGGGGAACCGGGGAGCTGTTTTTT	CASSSIAGWGTGELFF
TRBV5-1	.	TRBJ1-4	.	TGCGCCAGCAGCCGGGGGTATGGTGAAAAACTGTTTTTT	CASSRGYGEKLFF
TRBV28	.	TRBJ1-5	.	TGTGCCAGCAGTCCCGGGGGGTTTGATCAGCCCCAGCATTTT	CASSPGGFDQPQHF
TRBV28	.	TRBJ2-1	.	TGTGCCAGCAGGCTGGACAGCTACAATGAGCAGTTCTTC	CASRLDSYNEQFF
TRBV4-3	once	TRBJ1-6	.	TGCGCCAGCAGCCAAGATCCCGGGGGGGCAGCTAATTCACCCCTCCACTTT	CASSQDPGGAANSPLHF
TRBV20-1	.	TRBJ2-1	TRBD2	TGCAGTGCTAGTATTTTAGGACTAGCGGACTCCTACAATGAGCAGTTCTTC	CSASILGLADSYNEQFF
TRBV28	.	TRBJ2-7	.	TGTGCCAGCACCCCGGATGGGGCCCTCTACGAGCAGTACTTC	CASTPDGALYEQYF
TRBV4-3	.	TRBJ1-2	.	TGCGCCAGCAGCCAAGGTCAGGGCGCCTATGGCTACACCTTC	CASSQGQGAYGYTF
TRBV3-1/TRBV3-2	.	TRBJ1-5	TRBD1	TGTGCCAGCAGACGGTCGACAGGGCGTCAGCCCCAGCATTTT	CASRRSTGRQPQHF
TRBV28	.	TRBJ2-3	TRBD2	TGTGCCAGCAGTCTCGAAACCGGGACTAGAGATACGCAGTATTTT	CASSLETGTRDTQYF